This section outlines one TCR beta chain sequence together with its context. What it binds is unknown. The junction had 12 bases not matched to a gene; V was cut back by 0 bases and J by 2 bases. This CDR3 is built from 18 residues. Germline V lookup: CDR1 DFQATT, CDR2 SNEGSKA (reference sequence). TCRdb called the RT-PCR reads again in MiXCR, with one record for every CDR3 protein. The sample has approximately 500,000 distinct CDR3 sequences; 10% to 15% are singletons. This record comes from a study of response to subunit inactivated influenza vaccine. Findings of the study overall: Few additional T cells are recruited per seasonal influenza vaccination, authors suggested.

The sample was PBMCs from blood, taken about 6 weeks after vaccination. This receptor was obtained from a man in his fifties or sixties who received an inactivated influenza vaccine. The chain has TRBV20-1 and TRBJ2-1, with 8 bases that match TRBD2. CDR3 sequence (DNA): TGCAGTGCTAGAGATCTCGGCGGGAGGACCATACCCTACAATGAGCAGTTCTTC. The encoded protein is CSARDLGGRTIPYNEQFF.